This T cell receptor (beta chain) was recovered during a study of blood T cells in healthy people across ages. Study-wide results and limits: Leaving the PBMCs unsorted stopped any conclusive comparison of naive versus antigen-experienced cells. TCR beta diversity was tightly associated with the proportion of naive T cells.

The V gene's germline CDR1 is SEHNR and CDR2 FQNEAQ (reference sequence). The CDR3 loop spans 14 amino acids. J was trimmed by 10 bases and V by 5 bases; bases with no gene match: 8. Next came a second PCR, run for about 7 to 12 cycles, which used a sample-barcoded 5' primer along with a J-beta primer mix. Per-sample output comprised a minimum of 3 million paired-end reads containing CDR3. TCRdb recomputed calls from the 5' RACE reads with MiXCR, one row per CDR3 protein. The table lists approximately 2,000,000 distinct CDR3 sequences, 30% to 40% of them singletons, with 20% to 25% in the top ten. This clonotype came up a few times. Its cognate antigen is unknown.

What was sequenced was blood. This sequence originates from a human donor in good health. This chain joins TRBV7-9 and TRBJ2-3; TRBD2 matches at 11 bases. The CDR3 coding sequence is TGTGCCAGCAGCCACGGGGGGACTAGCGGATCGCAGTATTTT. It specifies CASSHGGTSGSQYF.